This TCR beta chain is from a study of T cell responses to AZD1222 COVID-19 vaccine. The study's findings and limits: No repertoire was sampled before or during the peak T cell response, only after it. Reportedly, close to half of spike-specific TCRs are directed against unmutated variant regions.

Sequencing used immunoSEQ multiplex PCR; TCRdb keeps in-frame clones, though not all of them. The sample holds roughly 100,000 clones, around 76% seen once. Note on this clone: Antigen unknown. An end of the junction does not agree with germline; a read error may underlie this.

The CDR3 consists of 14 residues. Germline CDR1 and CDR2: LGHNT and FRNRAP. The specimen was peripheral blood, collected on day 0 of AZD1222 vaccination. The sequence came from an adult in good health. This chain joins TRBV12-5 and TRBJ1-4, with D possibly matching TRBD1 (6 bases). The CDR3 DNA reads as TGTGCTAGTGGTTCTGGACAGACAGGACGAAAAACTGTTTTT. Its translation: CASGSGQTGRKTVF.